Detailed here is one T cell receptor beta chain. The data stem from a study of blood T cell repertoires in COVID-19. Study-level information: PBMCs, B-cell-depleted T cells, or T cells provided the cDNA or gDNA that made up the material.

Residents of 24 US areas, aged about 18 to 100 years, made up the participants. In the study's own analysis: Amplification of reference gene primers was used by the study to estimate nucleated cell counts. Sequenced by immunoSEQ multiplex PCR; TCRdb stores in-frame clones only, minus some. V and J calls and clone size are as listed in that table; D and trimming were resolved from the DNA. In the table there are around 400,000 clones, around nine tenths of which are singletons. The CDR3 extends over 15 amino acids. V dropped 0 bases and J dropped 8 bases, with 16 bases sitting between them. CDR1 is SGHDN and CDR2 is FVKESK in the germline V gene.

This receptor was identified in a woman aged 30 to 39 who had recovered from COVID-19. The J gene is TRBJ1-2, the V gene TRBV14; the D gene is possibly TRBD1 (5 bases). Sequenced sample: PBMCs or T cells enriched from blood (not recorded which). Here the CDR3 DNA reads TGTGCCAGCAGCCAAGATCTCGGGGGATACGAAGGCTACACCTTC. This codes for CASSQDLGGYEGYTF.